Shown below are 25 T cell receptor beta chains from a single sample sequenced in a study of control samples from healthy donors and cancer patients. TCRdb keeps only in-frame clones here, not all; method: immunoSEQ multiplex PCR. This sample has about 230,000 clones, with roughly 87% found just once. Specimen: PBMCs. The receptors come from a woman aged 55-70 years with lung cancer.

In this sample, this clone turned up a few times. In DNA, the CDR3 is TGTGCCAGCAGCCAAGTTACGGGGTCAGCGAACACTGAAGCTTTCTTT. Protein product: CASSQVTGSANTEAFF. The chain joins TRBV3-1 (or the pseudogene TRBV3-2) to TRBJ1-1; D unclear. Germline lookup yields CDR1 LGHDT and CDR2 YNNKEL (reference sequence). V gave up 1 base and J gave up 1 base, with 13 bases separating them. The CDR3 consists of 16 residues.

V is TRBV3-1 (or the pseudogene TRBV3-2) and J is TRBJ2-1, with 14 bases identical to TRBD2. The V gene end was trimmed by 0 bases and the J gene end by 8 bases; junction bases not matched to a gene: 6. CDR1 and CDR2 (germline): LGHDT, YNNKEL (reference sequence). The CDR3 consists of 17 residues. The CDR3: CASSQDGGLAGVDEQFF. CDR3 in DNA: TGTGCCAGCAGCCAAGACGGGGGACTAGCGGGAGTCGATGAGCAGTTCTTC.

V and J are TRBV7-2 and TRBJ2-7; a weak D match, TRBD1 (7 bases). Trimming left V 5 bases short and J 3 bases short, with 14 bases between. Germline V gene lookup returns CDR1 SGHTA and CDR2 FQGNSA. The CDR3 length is 14 residues. The CDR3 is CASSVYRGGYEQYF. CDR3 nucleotide sequence: TGTGCCAGCAGCGTTTACAGGGGAGGCTACGAGCAGTACTTC.

This clone is a singleton in its sample. The CDR3 loop is CASSLVGRSAIYF. Written as DNA, the CDR3 is TGCGCCAGCAGCTTGGTTGGCCGAAGCGCCATATATTTT. The V gene is TRBV5-1, the J gene TRBJ1-3; no clear D gene. CDR3 size: 13 residues. The V gene lost 0 bases and the J gene lost 11 bases, with 12 bases spanning the gap. Germline V lookup: CDR1 SGHRS, CDR2 YFSETQ. Full variable domain (outside the CDR3, taken from reference TRBV5-1 and TRBJ1-3): KAGVTQTPRYLIKTRGQQVTLSCSPISGHRSVSWYQQTPGQGLQFLFEYFSETQRNKGNFPGRFSGRQFSNSRSEMNVSTLELGDSALYLCASSLVGRSAIYFGEGSWLTVV.

The chain links TRBV4-1 to TRBJ1-2; D gene ambiguous. Germline-derived CDR1 and CDR2 are MGHRA and YSYEKL. The CDR3 runs to 13 residues. Between the trimmed V and J ends, which lost 3 bases and 13 bases, there was a span of 18 bases. CDR3 DNA: TGCGCCAGCAGCCACGAGGCAAGGGAGTCGTCCACCTTC. Encoded protein: CASSHEARESSTF.

This chain links TRBV6-1 with TRBJ1-5, with D unresolved. V lost 1 base, J lost 4 bases, and 11 bases lay in between. CDR1 is MNHNS, CDR2 SASEGT, per germline. CDR3 length equals 15 residues. CDR3 sequence (DNA): TGTGCCAGCAGTGAAGGGGCAGGAACAAATCAGCCCCAGCATTTT. Residues: CASSEGAGTNQPQHF.

This rearrangement joins TRBV7-2 to TRBJ1-5, with D perhaps TRBD1 (6 bases). CDR3 size: 13 residues. V dropped 3 bases and J dropped 7 bases, with 10 bases sitting between them. Germline V gene data show CDR1 as SGHTA and CDR2 as FQGNSA. CDR3 protein: CASSLGRGQPQHF. Written as DNA, the CDR3 is TGTGCCAGCAGCTTGGGCAGGGGACAGCCCCAGCATTTT. Looking up the rest from reference TRBV7-2 and TRBJ1-5 gives the full variable domain: GAGVSQSPSNKVTEKGKDVELRCDPISGHTALYWYRQSLGQGLEFLIYFQGNSAPDKSGLPSDRFSAERTGGSVSTLTIQRTQQEDSAVYLCASSLGRGQPQHFGDGTRLSIL.

This clone showed up just once. This chain joins TRBV11-2 and TRBJ1-2; D is unclear. V lost 5 bases to trimming and J lost 4 bases, with 8 bases between them. Germline-derived CDR1 and CDR2 are SGHAT and FQNNGV. The CDR3 has 12 amino acids. For the CDR3, the DNA is TGTGCCAGCAGCCCCTCTGGCTATGGCTACACCTTC. It encodes CASSPSGYGYTF.

The chain uses TRBV18 and TRBJ1-2; D unclear. Germline CDR1 KGHSH, CDR2 LQKENI. V lost 2 bases and J lost 5, with 9 bases in between. The CDR3 extends over 13 amino acids. The CDR3 region has the DNA TGTGCCAGCTCACCAATATTCGTGTATGGCTACACCTTC. This encodes CASSPIFVYGYTF.

The chain is built from TRBV12-3 or TRBV12-4 and TRBJ2-3; D unresolved. Trimming cost V 2 bases and J 3 bases, with 0 bases left between them. This CDR3 spans 11 amino acids. The CDR3 sequence: CASSLTDTQYF. The CDR3 nucleotides read TGTGCCAGCAGTTTAACAGATACGCAGTATTTT.

This chain connects TRBV23-1 to TRBJ2-7, with D tentatively TRBD1 or TRBD2 (6 bases each). TRBV23-1 is an open reading frame, and its role is uncertain. Trimming shortened V by 8 bases and J by 5 bases, and 16 bases separated the two germline ends. The CDR3 spans 13 residues. CDR3 DNA: TGCGCCAGCGGGGGGCAGGGCTACAACGAGCAGTACTTC. Its protein product is CASGGQGYNEQYF.

There are a few counts of this clone. This sequence joins TRBV28 and TRBJ1-1; D unclear. V was shortened by 5 bases and J by 2 bases, with 15 bases between the two germline ends. Germline V CDR1 and CDR2: MDHEN, SYDVKM. This CDR3 comprises 15 residues. In nucleotides, the CDR3 is TGTGCCAGCAGTACACCCTCAAGGCGTAACACTGAAGCTTTCTTT. It specifies CASSTPSRRNTEAFF.

The J gene is TRBJ1-3, the V gene TRBV6-5; D is unclear. This CDR3 contains 14 residues. Trimming shortened V by 6 bases and J by 5 bases, and 14 bases separated the two germline ends. CDR1 is MNHEY, CDR2 SVGAGI, per germline. As DNA, the CDR3 is TGTGCCAGCAGACCGAGCCTTACGAGAAACACCATATATTTT. Amino acids: CASRPSLTRNTIYF.

This clone was seen only a few times. The chain combines TRBV5-1 with TRBJ1-1; D may be TRBD1 (5 bases). The CDR3 is made up of 13 amino acids. Germline V gene lookup returns CDR1 SGHRS and CDR2 YFSETQ. Trimming cost V 4 bases and J 6 bases, with 13 bases left between them. The CDR3 loop reads CASSAGRGAEAFF. The CDR3 nucleotides are TGCGCCAGCAGCGCCGGACGAGGGGCTGAAGCTTTCTTT.

This chain links TRBV7-6 with TRBJ1-5, with D tentatively TRBD1 (5 bases). The germline CDR1 and CDR2 sequences are SGHVS and FNYEAQ. This CDR3 region has 15 residues. Between the trimmed V and J ends, which lost 2 bases and 6 bases, there was a span of 14 bases. CDR3 nucleotide sequence: TGTGCCAGCAGCTTACAAAGTGGGGGAGGTCAGCCCCAGCATTTT. This codes for CASSLQSGGGQPQHF. The entire variable domain, with the rest obtained from reference TRBV7-6 and TRBJ1-5, is as follows: GAGVSQSPRYKVTKRGQDVALRCDPISGHVSLYWYRQALGQGPEFLTYFNYEAQQDKSGLPNDRFSAERPEGSISTLTIQRTEQRDSAMYRCASSLQSGGGQPQHFGDGTRLSIL.

V and J are TRBV2 and TRBJ1-1; maybe TRBD1 (5 bases). From germline, CDR1 is SNHLY and CDR2 FYNNEI. The ends were cut back, 7 bases at V and 3 bases at J, with 15 bases in the middle. This CDR3 has 14 residues. In DNA, the CDR3 is TGTGCCAGCATTAGGAGGGGCTTCGACACTGAAGCTTTCTTT. Protein sequence: CASIRRGFDTEAFF.

V gene TRBV7-6 combines with J gene TRBJ2-7; D is possibly TRBD1 (6 bases). CDR3 size: 15 residues. Trimming removed 1 base at V and 3 bases at J, with 13 bases between. Germline CDR1 reads SGHVS; CDR2 reads FNYEAQ. The CDR3 reads CASSLGSIQGYEQYF. The DNA for the CDR3 is TGTGCCAGCAGCTTAGGGTCCATACAGGGCTACGAGCAGTACTTC.

The J gene is TRBJ2-7, the V gene TRBV4-2; D ambiguous. The length of the CDR3 is 14 residues. Deletions cut 0 bases from V and 5 bases from J, with 11 bases between. The germline gives CDR1 LGHNA, CDR2 YNFKEQ. The CDR3: CASSQDLAVNEQYF. The DNA of the CDR3 is TGTGCCAGCAGCCAAGATTTGGCGGTGAACGAGCAGTACTTC.

This chain uses TRBV2 with TRBJ2-7; D ambiguous. The CDR3 has 13 amino acids. CDR1 is SNHLY and CDR2 is FYNNEI in the germline V gene. The V end lost 3 bases, the J end lost 7 bases, and 13 bases lay between the germline ends. The CDR3 reads CASSDVPTGEQYF. The CDR3 nucleotides read TGTGCCAGCAGTGATGTCCCTACTGGAGAGCAGTACTTC.

The rearrangement links TRBV10-3 to TRBJ2-1; either TRBD1 or TRBD2 may supply D (5 bases each). The germline V gene encodes CDR1 ENHRY and CDR2 SYGVKD. The ends were cut back, 3 bases at V and 13 bases at J, with 10 bases in the middle. The CDR3 covers 11 residues. The CDR3 nucleotides read TGTGCCATCAGTGACGGGACCACACAGTTCTTC. Translating gives CAISDGTTQFF.

The gene calls are TRBV28 and TRBJ2-5; D perhaps matches TRBD1 (5 bases). Trimming stripped 0 bases from V and 3 bases from J, with 11 bases between. CDR1 MDHEN and CDR2 SYDVKM come from the germline V gene. The CDR3 totals 15 residues. For the CDR3, the DNA is TGTGCCAGCAGTTTATGGGACACCAAAAAAGAGACCCAGTACTTC. Protein sequence: CASSLWDTKKETQYF.

The V gene is TRBV5-1, the J gene TRBJ1-4, with 11 bases lining up with TRBD1. The CDR3 spans 15 residues. The germline gives CDR1 SGHRS, CDR2 YFSETQ. The trim removed 2 bases at V and 5 bases at J, leaving 2 bases unmatched. The CDR3: CASSFGQGANEKLFF. DNA of the CDR3: TGCGCCAGCAGCTTCGGACAGGGGGCGAATGAAAAACTGTTTTTT.

The J gene is TRBJ1-4, the V gene TRBV12-3 or TRBV12-4; D is uncertain. V dropped 6 bases and J dropped 4 bases, with 9 bases sitting between them. CDR3 length: 13 residues. The CDR3 region is CASRTSVNEKLFF. In nucleotides, the CDR3 is TGTGCCAGCAGGACATCGGTTAATGAAAAACTGTTTTTT.

The rearrangement joins TRBV29-1 to TRBJ2-7, with D perhaps assigned TRBD1 or TRBD2 (6 bases each). Germline CDR1 and CDR2: SQVTM and ANQGSEA. The V end was cut by 3 bases, the J end by 0 bases, with 12 bases between. The length of the CDR3 is 14 residues. In nucleotides, the CDR3 is TGCAGCGTTGAGGGGGGCGCTAGCTCCTACGAGCAGTACTTC. It codes for CSVEGGASSYEQYF.

The chain links TRBV28 to TRBJ1-5, with no clear D. Per the germline V gene, CDR1 is MDHEN and CDR2 is SYDVKM. V was clipped by 7 bases and J by 0 bases, with 16 bases between them. This CDR3 spans 16 amino acids. CDR3: CASTRGSGYSNQPQHF. The CDR3 DNA is TGTGCCAGCACACGGGGATCGGGGTATAGCAATCAGCCCCAGCATTTT.